This T cell receptor beta chain was sequenced during a study of blood T cells in healthy people across ages. Study-wide findings and caveats: Possibly, changes in expanded clonotypes were confounded because donor CMV status was unknown.

It was with a sample-barcoded 5' primer and a J-beta primer mix that a second PCR of about 7 to 12 cycles was run. A minimum of 3 million CDR3-containing paired-end reads was obtained for each sample. TCRdb ran MiXCR on the 5' RACE reads and lists one entry per CDR3 protein. The repertoire has 1,800,000 or so distinct CDR3 sequences, about two fifths of them found once; the top ten carry under 25%. As concerns this clonotype: Its antigen remains unidentified.

Germline values: CDR1 MDHEN, CDR2 SYDVKM. This CDR3 comprises 16 residues. V shed 3 bases, J shed 4 bases, and the junction held 11 bases outside the gene matches. Each donor gave roughly 9.2 milliliters of peripheral blood. The extraction recovered at least 5 micrograms of total RNA per sample. J is TRBJ1-2 and V is TRBV28; 7 nucleotides line up with TRBD1. Sequenced: blood. The sequence was collected from a human donor in good health. CDR3 DNA: TGTGCCAGCAGTTTTCCCCGACAGGGCCCCCTCTATGGCTACACCTTC. Translated: CASSFPRQGPLYGYTF.